These 30 T cell receptor beta chains came from one sample sequenced in a study of shared T cell receptors in the human thymus. Assay used: immunoSEQ multiplex PCR; TCRdb lists only in-frame clones, some missing. This sample carries about 540,000 clones, 78% of them seen once, and the ten largest clones take roughly 0.013%. The same sample was also used in a study of human thymus T cells.

Sequencing used thymocytes. The origin of the receptors is a boy younger than two with a congenital heart defect.

V usage is TRBV29-1 and J usage is TRBJ2-1; TRBD1 matches at 10 bases. Germline CDR1 SQVTM, CDR2 ANQGSEA. The CDR3 has 14 amino acids. V trimming: 5 bases; J trimming: 4 bases; junction bases outside the gene matches: 5. CDR3 sequence reads: CSVTGTGVYNEQFF. The CDR3 coding sequence is TGCAGCGTTACCGGGACAGGGGTATACAATGAGCAGTTCTTC.

Regarding this clone: Mismatch with germline at one junction end may stem from a read error. The V and J genes are TRBV19 and TRBJ2-2; TRBD2 might be the D (5 bases). Germline V gives CDR1 LNHDA, CDR2 SQIVND (reference sequence). The CDR3 runs to 15 residues. CDR3 in amino acids: CASSRVSSNTGELFF. In DNA form, the CDR3 reads TGTGCCAGCAGTAGGGTTTCTAGCAACACCGGGGAGCTGTTTTTT.

The chain employs TRBV6-5 and TRBJ2-5, with D possibly being TRBD1 (5 bases). The germline CDR1 and CDR2 sequences are MNHEY and SVGAGI. Trimming stripped 6 bases from V and 5 bases from J, with 16 bases between. The CDR3 covers 14 residues. The CDR3 DNA sequence: TGTGCCAGCAGCCCGAGACAGTTTGGGGAGACCCAGTACTTC. This encodes CASSPRQFGETQYF.

The gene calls are TRBV5-4 and TRBJ2-7; a possible D gene is TRBD1 (6 bases). V shed 0 bases and J shed 1 base, with 11 bases lying between them. The CDR3 has 15 residues. Germline values: CDR1 SGHNT, CDR2 YYREEE (reference sequence). The CDR3 here is CASSLDRVSSYEQYF. DNA of the CDR3: TGTGCCAGCAGCTTGGACAGGGTTAGTTCCTACGAGCAGTACTTC.

This clone came up a few times. V gene TRBV9 combines with J gene TRBJ2-1, with D possibly TRBD1 on 5 matching bases. From germline, CDR1 is SGDLS and CDR2 YYNGEE. The V and J ends lost 0 bases and 4 bases respectively, with 14 bases between them. The length of the CDR3 is 16 residues. CDR3 sequence: CASSVGGLGDYNEQFF. The CDR3 nucleotides read TGTGCCAGCAGCGTAGGGGGCCTCGGCGATTACAATGAGCAGTTCTTC. Filled out from reference TRBV9 and TRBJ2-1, the complete variable domain reads DSGVTQTPKHLITATGQRVTLRCSPRSGDLSVYWYQQSLDQGLQFLIQYYNGEERAKGNILERFSAQQFPDLHSELNLSSLELGDSALYFCASSVGGLGDYNEQFFGPGTRLTVL.

CDR3 nucleotides: TGCAGCGGGCTAGACAGGGGGATAGGGGAAAAACTGTTTTTT. This sequence encodes CSGLDRGIGEKLFF. This sequence joins TRBV29-1 and TRBJ1-4; 9 positions match TRBD1. Trimming took 7 bases from V and 8 from J; bases not matched to a gene: 11. Looked up from germline, CDR1 is SQVTM and CDR2 is ANQGSEA. CDR3 length: 14 residues.

The rearrangement joins TRBV19 to TRBJ2-5; D might be TRBD2 (5 bases). Germline-derived CDR1 and CDR2 are LNHDA and SQIVND (reference sequence). V was shortened by 4 bases and J by 1 base, with 10 bases between the two germline ends. The CDR3 consists of 14 residues. The CDR3 region has the DNA TGTGCCAGTAGTACGGACTGGGTCCAAGAGACCCAGTACTTC. Residues: CASSTDWVQETQYF.

The chain carries TRBV4-3 and TRBJ2-7; perhaps TRBD2 as D (6 bases). The V and J ends lost 1 base and 5 bases respectively, with 15 bases between them. The CDR3 loop spans 15 amino acids. CDR1 is LGHNA, CDR2 YSLEER, per germline. In DNA form, the CDR3 reads TGCGCCAGCAGCCAAGCGGGAGAGATTGACGACGAGCAGTACTTC. Translation: CASSQAGEIDDEQYF.

The chain uses TRBV28 and TRBJ1-5, with TRBD1 as a possible D gene (6 bases). CDR1 MDHEN and CDR2 SYDVKM come from the germline V gene. Between the trimmed V and J ends, which lost 8 bases and 2 bases, there was a span of 10 bases. The CDR3 extends over 13 amino acids. The CDR3 spells CASRSGGNQPQHF. Written as DNA, the CDR3 is TGTGCCAGCCGTTCAGGGGGCAATCAGCCCCAGCATTTT.

V and J are TRBV6-6 and TRBJ1-2, with 8 nucleotides matching TRBD1. Germline-derived CDR1 and CDR2 are MNHNY and SVGAGI (reference sequence). The ends lost 6 bases at V and 3 bases at J; junction bases unmatched: 6. The CDR3 has 14 residues. This chain's CDR3 is CASRLGQAYYGYTF. Written as DNA, the CDR3 is TGTGCCAGCAGGCTGGGACAGGCCTACTATGGCTACACCTTC.

The chain uses TRBV20-1 and TRBJ2-1, with D hard to call. Looked up from germline, CDR1 is DFQATT and CDR2 is SNEGSKA (reference sequence). The V gene lost 3 bases and the J gene lost 4 bases, with 4 bases spanning the gap. The CDR3 totals 11 residues. The CDR3 bases are TGCAGTGCTAGGCAGTACAATGAGCAGTTCTTC. The encoded protein is CSARQYNEQFF.

The chain links TRBV5-4 to TRBJ1-1, with 7 bases that match TRBD1. This CDR3 contains 17 residues. The V segment lost 4 bases and the J segment 3 bases; nucleotides outside the gene matches: 15. Germline lookup yields CDR1 SGHNT and CDR2 YYREEE (reference sequence). The CDR3, as DNA: TGTGCCAGCAGCATTGGACAGGAACGCGTAAGGTACACTGAAGCTTTCTTT. This sequence encodes CASSIGQERVRYTEAFF.

In its sample, this clone was seen a few times. V and J are TRBV5-1 and TRBJ2-5; 8 bases match TRBD2. CDR1 and CDR2 from the germline V gene are SGHRS and YFSETQ. Trimming cost V 4 bases and J 5 bases; bases outside gene matches: 22. The CDR3 has 19 residues. In DNA, the CDR3 is TGCGCCAGCAGCCCCGGTGAGGGAAGCGGGAGACCCCGGGGGGAGACCCAGTACTTC. As protein: CASSPGEGSGRPRGETQYF.

The chain has TRBV19 and TRBJ2-7, with 10 bases fitting TRBD2. Germline CDR1 and CDR2: LNHDA and SQIVND (reference sequence). The CDR3 extends over 16 amino acids. With 5 bases clipped from V and 2 bases from J, the junction kept 9 bases outside the gene matches. The CDR3 nucleotides are TGTGCCAGTAGTGTAGGAACTAGCGGGACCCCCTACGAGCAGTACTTC. Translated, it gives CASSVGTSGTPYEQYF.

The V gene is TRBV5-4, the J gene TRBJ2-3, with 10 bases that match TRBD2. Trimming took 2 bases from V and 4 from J; bases not matched to a gene: 7. The CDR3 sequence is 16 residues long. CDR1 and CDR2 (germline): SGHNT, YYREEE (reference sequence). The CDR3 loop reads CASSLKREGLPDTQYF. CDR3 DNA: TGTGCCAGCAGCTTAAAGCGGGAGGGCCTTCCAGATACGCAGTATTTT.

This clone was counted a few times. This chain connects TRBV19 to TRBJ2-7; TRBD1 matches 10 bases. J gave up 2 bases and V 4 bases, and 5 bases lay outside the gene matches. The germline CDR1 and CDR2 sequences are LNHDA and SQIVND (reference sequence). CDR3 length: 15 residues. The CDR3 loop is CASSNGTGVAYEQYF. As DNA, the CDR3 is TGTGCCAGTAGTAACGGGACAGGGGTGGCCTACGAGCAGTACTTC.

The rearrangement joins TRBV7-9 to TRBJ2-5, with D perhaps matching TRBD1 (6 bases). Trimming left V 0 bases short and J 9 bases short, with 14 bases between. The germline CDR1 and CDR2 sequences are SEHNR and FQNEAQ (reference sequence). This CDR3 has 14 residues. Here the CDR3 reads CASSLAGTPEAQYF. The CDR3 nucleotides are TGTGCCAGCAGCTTAGCCGGGACACCTGAGGCCCAGTACTTC.

The chain recombines TRBV2 with TRBJ2-7; TRBD2 is a possible D gene (6 bases). CDR1 is SNHLY, CDR2 FYNNEI, per germline. Trimming stripped 0 bases from V and 7 bases from J, with 25 bases between. The length of the CDR3 is 18 residues. As DNA, the CDR3 is TGTGCCAGCAGTGAAGCGGGGCGTGCAGGGAGGTCGCTCAGGGAGCAGTACTTC. This gives the protein CASSEAGRAGRSLREQYF.

The rearrangement uses TRBV6-1 and TRBJ1-2; weak D call: TRBD1 (5 bases). V was pared by 6 bases and J by 4 bases, with 12 bases between. The length of the CDR3 is 13 residues. The germline gives CDR1 MNHNS, CDR2 SASEGT. CDR3 sequence: CASSADSVYGYTF. Here the CDR3 DNA reads TGTGCCAGCAGCGCTGACAGTGTCTATGGCTACACCTTC.

This chain links TRBV9 with TRBJ2-2, with TRBD1 identical over 8 bases. Germline lookup yields CDR1 SGDLS and CDR2 YYNGEE. The CDR3 has 15 residues. V trimming: 3 bases; J trimming: 3 bases; junction bases outside the gene matches: 4. CDR3 protein: CASSARQGHTGELFF. The DNA for the CDR3 is TGTGCCAGCAGCGCCCGACAGGGGCACACCGGGGAGCTGTTTTTT.

The chain recombines TRBV11-2 with TRBJ2-2, with D perhaps matching TRBD2 (6 bases). The CDR3 sequence is 13 residues long. With 5 bases removed from V and 7 bases from J, the gap between germline ends came to 11 bases. In germline, CDR1 is SGHAT, CDR2 FQNNGV. CDR3 protein: CASSKLGGGELFF. The DNA for the CDR3 is TGTGCCAGCAGCAAGCTCGGGGGCGGGGAGCTGTTTTTT. The full variable domain, rest sourced from reference TRBV11-2 and TRBJ2-2, is EAGVAQSPRYKIIEKRQSVAFWCNPISGHATLYWYQQILGQGPKLLIQFQNNGVVDDSQLPKDRFSAERLKGVDSTLKIQPAKLEDSAVYLCASSKLGGGELFFGEGSRLTVL.

The J gene is TRBJ2-7, the V gene TRBV5-1; a weak D match, TRBD1 (5 bases). The CDR3 has 13 amino acids. The V and J ends lost 3 bases and 7 bases respectively, with 14 bases between them. CDR1 and CDR2 from the germline V gene are SGHRS and YFSETQ. CDR3 sequence reads: CASSCGQGLEQYF. The CDR3 region has the DNA TGCGCCAGCAGCTGCGGCCAGGGCTTAGAGCAGTACTTC.

The table lists this clone with a few counts. The V call is TRBV7-9, the J call TRBJ2-1, with 11 bases aligning to TRBD2. This CDR3 region has 17 residues. Trimming removed 2 bases from V and 8 bases from J; junction bases left unmatched: 11. The germline gives CDR1 SEHNR, CDR2 FQNEAQ (reference sequence). The CDR3 loop is CASSLHRVAGGPDEQFF. CDR3 bases: TGTGCCAGCAGCTTACATCGGGTAGCGGGAGGGCCCGATGAGCAGTTCTTC.

This clone was recorded once. This sequence joins TRBV5-6 and TRBJ1-1; maybe TRBD1 (6 bases). CDR3 length equals 15 residues. Germline CDR1 SGHDT, CDR2 YYEEEE. V lost 4 bases, J lost 4 bases, and 17 bases lay in between. CDR3 sequence reads: CASSLGHQGSTEAFF. The CDR3 DNA follows: TGTGCCAGCAGCCTGGGACATCAGGGGAGCACTGAAGCTTTCTTT.

This clone was seen once. This CDR3 is also generated by other DNA sequences in the sample. This chain connects TRBV15 to TRBJ2-5; possible D gene TRBD1, 6 bases. The CDR3 loop spans 13 amino acids. Trimming pared 0 bases from V and 4 bases from J, leaving 6 bases between. Germline assignment: CDR1 LNHNV and CDR2 YYDKDF (reference sequence). CDR3: CATSRDRGETQYF. For the CDR3, the DNA is TGTGCCACCAGCAGAGACAGGGGAGAGACCCAGTACTTC. The full variable domain, its missing parts supplied by reference TRBV15 and TRBJ2-5, is DAMVIQNPRYQVTQFGKPVTLSCSQTLNHNVMYWYQQKSSQAPKLLFHYYDKDFNNEADTPDNFQSRRPNTSFCFLDIRSPGLGDTAMYLCATSRDRGETQYFGPGTRLLVL.

This clone was found once. This rearrangement joins TRBV5-1 to TRBJ2-7; D might be TRBD2 (5 bases). CDR1 is SGHRS, CDR2 YFSETQ, per germline. The CDR3 covers 15 residues. The V and J ends lost 4 bases and 0 bases respectively, with 14 bases between them. The CDR3 reads CASSRVRESSYEQYF. The CDR3 DNA sequence: TGCGCCAGCAGCCGGGTGAGGGAGAGCTCCTACGAGCAGTACTTC. The variable domain in full, with the rest retrieved from reference TRBV5-1 and TRBJ2-7, is KAGVTQTPRYLIKTRGQQVTLSCSPISGHRSVSWYQQTPGQGLQFLFEYFSETQRNKGNFPGRFSGRQFSNSRSEMNVSTLELGDSALYLCASSRVRESSYEQYFGPGTRLTVT.

For this clone: Other nucleotide sequences in the sample specify the same CDR3. The CDR3 DNA reads as TGCAGCGTTGGGCTAGCGGGGTCCACAGATACGCAGTATTTT. This gives the protein CSVGLAGSTDTQYF. The chain is built from TRBV29-1 and TRBJ2-3, with 9 bases lining up with TRBD2. Trimming took 4 bases from V and 2 from J; bases not matched to a gene: 4. This CDR3 is 14 amino acids long. Germline V gene sequence: CDR1 SQVTM, CDR2 ANQGSEA.

This chain uses TRBV9 with TRBJ2-7; TRBD1 is a possible D gene (5 bases). The germline CDR1 and CDR2 sequences are SGDLS and YYNGEE. The CDR3 is 14 amino acids. Trimming removed 3 bases from V and 2 bases from J, with 12 bases in between. The CDR3 loop is CASSEGRVAYEQYF. CDR3 DNA sequence: TGTGCCAGCAGCGAAGGCAGGGTGGCCTACGAGCAGTACTTC.

The chain carries TRBV6-6 and TRBJ1-5; the match to TRBD1 covers 7 bases. V lost 7 bases, J lost 4 bases, and 10 bases stayed unmatched. The germline gives CDR1 MNHNY, CDR2 SVGAGI (reference sequence). CDR3 length: 15 amino acids. CDR3 bases: TGTGCCAGCACCGACCTCGGGACAGCTAATCAGCCCCAGCATTTT. Residues: CASTDLGTANQPQHF.

The chain couples TRBV7-9 to TRBJ2-2, with 7 nucleotides matching TRBD1. Per the germline V gene, CDR1 is SEHNR and CDR2 is FQNEAQ (reference sequence). The CDR3 covers 14 residues. V was clipped by 8 bases and J by 2 bases; unmatched bases: 5. The CDR3 loop reads CASYPGGNTGELFF. The CDR3 nucleotides are TGTGCCAGCTATCCAGGGGGTAACACCGGGGAGCTGTTTTTT. Full variable domain (rest looked up from reference TRBV7-9 and TRBJ2-2): DTGVSQNPRHKITKRGQNVTFRCDPISEHNRLYWYRQTLGQGPEFLTYFQNEAQLEKSRLLSDRFSAERPKGSFSTLEIQRTEQGDSAMYLCASYPGGNTGELFFGEGSRLTVL.